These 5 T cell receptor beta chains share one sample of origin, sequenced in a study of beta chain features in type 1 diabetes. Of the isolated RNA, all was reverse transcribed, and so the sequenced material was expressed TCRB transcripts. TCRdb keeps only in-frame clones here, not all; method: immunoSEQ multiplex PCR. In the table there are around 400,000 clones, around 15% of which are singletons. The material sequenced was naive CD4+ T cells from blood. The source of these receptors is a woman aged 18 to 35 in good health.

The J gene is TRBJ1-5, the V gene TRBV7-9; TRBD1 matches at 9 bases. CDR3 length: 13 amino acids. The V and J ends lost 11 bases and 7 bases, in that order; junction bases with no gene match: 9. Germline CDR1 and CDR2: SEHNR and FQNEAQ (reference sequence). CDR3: CADWGTGYQPQHF. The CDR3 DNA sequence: TGTGCCGATTGGGGGACAGGGTACCAGCCCCAGCATTTT.

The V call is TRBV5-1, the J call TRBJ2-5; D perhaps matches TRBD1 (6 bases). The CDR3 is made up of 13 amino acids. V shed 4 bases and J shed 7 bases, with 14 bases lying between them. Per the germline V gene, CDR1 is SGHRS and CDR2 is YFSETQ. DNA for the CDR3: TGCGCCAGCAGCCCGGGACAATTTGGGACCCAGTACTTC. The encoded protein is CASSPGQFGTQYF.

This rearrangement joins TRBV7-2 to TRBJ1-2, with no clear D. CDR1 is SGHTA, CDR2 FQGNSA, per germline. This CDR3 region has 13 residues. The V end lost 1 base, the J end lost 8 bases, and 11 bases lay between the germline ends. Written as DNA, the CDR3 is TGTGCCAGCAGCTTAGGGGCAGATCAGGGCTACACCTTC. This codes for CASSLGADQGYTF.

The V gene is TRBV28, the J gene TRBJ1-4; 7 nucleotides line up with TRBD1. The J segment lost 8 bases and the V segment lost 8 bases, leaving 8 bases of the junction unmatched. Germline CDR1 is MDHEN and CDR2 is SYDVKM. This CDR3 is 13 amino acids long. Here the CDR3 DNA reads TGTGCCAGCCTAGGGCAGGGGGGCGAAAAACTGTTTTTT. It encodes CASLGQGGEKLFF.

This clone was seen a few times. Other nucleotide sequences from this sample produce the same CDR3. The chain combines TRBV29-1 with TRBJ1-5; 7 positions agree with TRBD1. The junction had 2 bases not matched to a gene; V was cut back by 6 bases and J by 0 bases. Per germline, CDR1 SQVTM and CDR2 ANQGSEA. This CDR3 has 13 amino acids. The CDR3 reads CSVGQNSNQPQHF. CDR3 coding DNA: TGCAGCGTGGGACAGAATAGCAATCAGCCCCAGCATTTT.